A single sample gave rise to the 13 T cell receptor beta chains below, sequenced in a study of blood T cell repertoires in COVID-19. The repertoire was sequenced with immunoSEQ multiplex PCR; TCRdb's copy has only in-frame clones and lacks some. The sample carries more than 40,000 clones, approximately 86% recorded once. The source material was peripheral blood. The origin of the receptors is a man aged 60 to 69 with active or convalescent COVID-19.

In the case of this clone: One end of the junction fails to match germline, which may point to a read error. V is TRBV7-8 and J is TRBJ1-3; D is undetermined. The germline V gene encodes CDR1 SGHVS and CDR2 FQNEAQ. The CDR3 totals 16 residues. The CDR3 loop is CASSLAGNYGGNTIYF. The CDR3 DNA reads TGTGCCAGCAGCCTAGCCGGGAATTATGGAGGAAACACCATATATTTT.

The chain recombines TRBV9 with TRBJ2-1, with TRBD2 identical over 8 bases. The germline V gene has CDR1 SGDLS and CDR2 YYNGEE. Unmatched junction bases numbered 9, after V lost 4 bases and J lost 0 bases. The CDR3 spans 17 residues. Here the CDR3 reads CASSPRLAQSSYNEQFF. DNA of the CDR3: TGTGCCAGCAGCCCCCGACTAGCGCAAAGCTCCTACAATGAGCAGTTCTTC.

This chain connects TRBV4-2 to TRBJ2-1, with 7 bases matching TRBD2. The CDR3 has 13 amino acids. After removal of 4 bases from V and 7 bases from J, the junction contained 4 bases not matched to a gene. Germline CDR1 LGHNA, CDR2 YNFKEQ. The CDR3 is CASSPREGNEQFF. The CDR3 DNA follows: TGTGCCAGCAGCCCAAGGGAGGGGAATGAGCAGTTCTTC.

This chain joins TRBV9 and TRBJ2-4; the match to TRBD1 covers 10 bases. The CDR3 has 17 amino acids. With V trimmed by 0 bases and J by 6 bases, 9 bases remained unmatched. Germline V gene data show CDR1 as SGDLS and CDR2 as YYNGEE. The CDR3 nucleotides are TGTGCCAGCAGCGTAGGCCGACAGGGGGCGGGTGGAAACATTCAGTACTTC. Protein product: CASSVGRQGAGGNIQYF.

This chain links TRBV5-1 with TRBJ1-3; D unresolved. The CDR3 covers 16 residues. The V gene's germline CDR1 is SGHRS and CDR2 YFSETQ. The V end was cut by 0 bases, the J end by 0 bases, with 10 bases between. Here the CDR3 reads CASSLGAQNSGNTIYF. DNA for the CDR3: TGCGCCAGCAGCTTGGGTGCCCAGAACTCTGGAAACACCATATATTTT.

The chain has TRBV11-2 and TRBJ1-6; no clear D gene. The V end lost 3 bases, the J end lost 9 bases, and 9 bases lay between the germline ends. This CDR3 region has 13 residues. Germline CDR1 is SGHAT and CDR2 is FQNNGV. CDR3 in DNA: TGTGCCAGCAGCTTCGGGGATAGTTCACCCCTCCACTTT. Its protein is CASSFGDSSPLHF.

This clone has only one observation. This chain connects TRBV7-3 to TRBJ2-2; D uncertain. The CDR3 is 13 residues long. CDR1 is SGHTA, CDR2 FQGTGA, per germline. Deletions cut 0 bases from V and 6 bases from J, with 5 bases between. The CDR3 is CASSLTAPGELFF. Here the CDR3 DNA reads TGTGCCAGCAGCTTAACAGCTCCCGGGGAGCTGTTTTTT.

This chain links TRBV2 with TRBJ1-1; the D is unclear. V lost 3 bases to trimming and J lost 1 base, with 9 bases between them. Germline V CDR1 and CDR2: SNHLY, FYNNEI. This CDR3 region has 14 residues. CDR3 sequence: CASSELRQNTEAFF. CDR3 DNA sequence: TGTGCCAGCAGTGAGCTAAGACAGAACACTGAAGCTTTCTTT.

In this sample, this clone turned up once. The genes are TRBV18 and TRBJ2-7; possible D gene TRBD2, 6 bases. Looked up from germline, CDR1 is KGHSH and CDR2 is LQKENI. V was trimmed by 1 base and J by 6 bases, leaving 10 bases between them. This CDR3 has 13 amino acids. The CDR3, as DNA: TGTGCCAGCTCACCACTCGAAGCGGGCGAGCAGTACTTC. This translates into CASSPLEAGEQYF.

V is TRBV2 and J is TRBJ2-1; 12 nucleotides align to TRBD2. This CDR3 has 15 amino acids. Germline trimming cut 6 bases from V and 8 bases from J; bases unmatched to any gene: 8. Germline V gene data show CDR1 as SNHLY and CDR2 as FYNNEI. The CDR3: CASSPRTSGEDEQFF. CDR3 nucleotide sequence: TGTGCCAGCAGCCCTAGGACTAGCGGGGAGGATGAGCAGTTCTTC.

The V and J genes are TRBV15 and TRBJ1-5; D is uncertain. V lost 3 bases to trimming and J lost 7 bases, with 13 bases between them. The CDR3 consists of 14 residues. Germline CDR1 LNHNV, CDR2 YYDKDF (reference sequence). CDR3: CATSSGNLEQPQHF. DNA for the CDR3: TGTGCCACCAGCAGCGGGAACTTAGAACAGCCCCAGCATTTT. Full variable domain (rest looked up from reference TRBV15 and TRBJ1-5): DAMVIQNPRYQVTQFGKPVTLSCSQTLNHNVMYWYQQKSSQAPKLLFHYYDKDFNNEADTPDNFQSRRPNTSFCFLDIRSPGLGDTAMYLCATSSGNLEQPQHFGDGTRLSIL.

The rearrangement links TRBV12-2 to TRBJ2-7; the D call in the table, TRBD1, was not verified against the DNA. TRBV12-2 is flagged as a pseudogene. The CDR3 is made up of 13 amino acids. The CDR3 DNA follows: TGTGCAAGTCGCCCTGCAGGGTTCCACGAGCAGTACTTC. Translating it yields CASRPAGFHEQYF.

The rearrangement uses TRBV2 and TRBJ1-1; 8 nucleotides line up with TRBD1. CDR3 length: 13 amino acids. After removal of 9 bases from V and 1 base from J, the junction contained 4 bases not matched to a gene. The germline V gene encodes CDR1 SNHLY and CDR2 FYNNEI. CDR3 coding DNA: TGTGCCAGTTACAGGGGGGGGAACACTGAAGCTTTCTTT. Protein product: CASYRGGNTEAFF.